The clone carrying this TCR beta chain appeared a few times. Germline trimming cut 6 bases from V and 4 bases from J; bases unmatched to any gene: 9. The length of the CDR3 is 17 residues. Looked up from germline, CDR1 is PRHDT and CDR2 is FYEKMQ (reference sequence). Every bit of the isolated RNA underwent reverse transcription, so sequencing read expressed TCRB transcripts. Assay: immunoSEQ multiplex PCR; the TCRdb copy retains only in-frame clones and omits some. The repertoire consists of 300,000 to 350,000 clones, with around a fifth occurring once and the leading ten covering approximately 0.046%. The data are from a study of beta chain features in type 1 diabetes. Study-wide background: There were about 110,000,000 sorted cells examined across all samples.

The chain joins TRBV13 to TRBJ2-5; 15 nucleotides match TRBD2. This receptor was taken from a woman aged 18 to 35 in good health. The sample was naive CD4+ T cells from blood. The DNA for the CDR3 is TGTGCCAGCAGACAACTGCGGGGACTAGCGGGAGGAGAGACCCAGTACTTC. Its protein product is CASRQLRGLAGGETQYF.